The 12 T cell receptor beta chains listed next were all sequenced from one sample in a study of T cell responses to AZD1222 COVID-19 vaccine. The method was immunoSEQ multiplex PCR; TCRdb's version includes in-frame clones alone and lacks a portion of them. Its table records about 140,000 clones. Input material: peripheral blood. Every receptor here comes from an adult in good health.

The chain couples TRBV4-1 to TRBJ1-1; D may be TRBD1 (5 bases). Trimming took off 2 bases at V and 1 base at J, with 14 bases between the two ends. CDR1 is MGHRA, CDR2 YSYEKL, per germline. The CDR3 loop spans 16 amino acids. Here the CDR3 reads CASSQQVGPPNTEAFF. The CDR3 bases are TGCGCCAGCAGCCAACAGGTGGGACCGCCGAACACTGAAGCTTTCTTT.

The gene calls are TRBV28 and TRBJ1-1; D is unresolved. The CDR3 runs to 14 residues. The germline V gene encodes CDR1 MDHEN and CDR2 SYDVKM. The V gene lost 6 bases and the J gene lost 5 bases, with 16 bases spanning the gap. The CDR3 sequence is CASRETLVGTEAFF. In DNA form, the CDR3 reads TGTGCCAGCAGGGAGACCCTTGTAGGAACTGAAGCTTTCTTT.

The CDR3 nucleotides read TGCGCCAGCAGATACCTGGGACTAGCGGGGGAGACTAGCACAGATACGCAGTATTTT. Protein product: CASRYLGLAGETSTDTQYF. This sequence joins TRBV23-1 and TRBJ2-3; 14 bases are a match to TRBD2. TRBV23-1 is known as an ORF, though its function is uncertain. Trimming at V came to 6 bases and at J to 0 bases, leaving 11 bases not matched to a gene. This CDR3 has 19 amino acids.

This chain uses TRBV5-1 with TRBJ1-2, with TRBD1 identical over 7 bases. The CDR3 contains 16 residues. Germline V gene sequence: CDR1 SGHRS, CDR2 YFSETQ. The junction had 15 bases not matched to a gene; V was cut back by 4 bases and J by 6 bases. CDR3 nucleotides: TGCGCCAGCAGCCAACAAAACAGGGGAATTGGAGATGGCTACACCTTC. This codes for CASSQQNRGIGDGYTF.

The chain has TRBV19 and TRBJ1-5; a weak D match, TRBD1 (5 bases). Trimming left V 3 bases short and J 4 bases short, with 16 bases between. CDR3 length: 16 amino acids. Per germline, CDR1 LNHDA and CDR2 SQIVND (reference sequence). CDR3 DNA sequence: TGTGCCAGTAGTATCTCCAGGGTCCTTGGGAATCAGCCCCAGCATTTT. This translates into CASSISRVLGNQPQHF.

V and J are TRBV6-5 and TRBJ1-1, with a tentative D call TRBD1 (5 bases). Germline V gene lookup returns CDR1 MNHEY and CDR2 SVGAGI. The V and J ends lost 2 bases and 0 bases respectively, with 13 bases between them. The CDR3 has 16 residues. In nucleotides, the CDR3 is TGTGCCAGCAGTTACAAGACAGTTACCTTGAACACTGAAGCTTTCTTT. As protein: CASSYKTVTLNTEAFF.

The chain recombines TRBV7-3 with TRBJ2-7, with D perhaps TRBD1 or TRBD2 (6 bases each). The CDR3 has 15 amino acids. Deletions cut 2 bases from V and 0 bases from J, with 11 bases between. Germline V gives CDR1 SGHTA, CDR2 FQGTGA. DNA of the CDR3: TGTGCCAGCAGCTTAGAAGGAGGGGGCTCCTACGAGCAGTACTTC. Encoded protein: CASSLEGGGSYEQYF.

V usage is TRBV10-1 and J usage is TRBJ2-1; TRBD2 matches at 10 bases. Germline V gene lookup returns CDR1 WNHNN and CDR2 SYGVQD (reference sequence). V dropped 9 bases and J dropped 1; count of bases not matched to a gene: 0. The CDR3 spans 13 residues. The CDR3 is CASSGGSYNEQFF. The CDR3, as DNA: TGCGCCAGTAGCGGGGGGTCCTACAATGAGCAGTTCTTC.

The chain recombines TRBV5-1 with TRBJ2-2; perhaps D is TRBD1 or TRBD2 (5 bases each). Germline assignment: CDR1 SGHRS and CDR2 YFSETQ. Trimming shortened V by 2 bases and J by 0 bases, and 20 bases separated the two germline ends. CDR3 size: 19 residues. In DNA form, the CDR3 reads TGCGCCAGCAGCTTACTTCCGGGACCCATGTCGCCGAACACCGGGGAGCTGTTTTTT. It yields the protein CASSLLPGPMSPNTGELFF.

V is TRBV7-5 and J is TRBJ1-2; no check of the table's D call, TRBD1, against the DNA was made. TRBV7-5 is a recognized pseudogene. The CDR3 has 15 residues. The DNA of the CDR3 is TGTGTCAGAAGCGGGCACAGGGAGATCCTCGATGGCTACACCTTC. Amino acids: CVRSGHREILDGYTF.

The chain links TRBV19 to TRBJ2-4; D remains ambiguous. CDR3 length: 13 residues. The germline V gene encodes CDR1 LNHDA and CDR2 SQIVND (reference sequence). V lost 6 bases to trimming and J lost 2 bases, with 8 bases between them. The CDR3 DNA reads TGTGCCAGTAGGGCACAGTCCAAAAACATTCAGTACTTC. Its protein is CASRAQSKNIQYF.

The chain couples TRBV6-5 to TRBJ1-4, with 8 bases identical to TRBD1. With V trimmed by 6 bases and J by 8 bases, 11 bases remained unmatched. Germline-derived CDR1 and CDR2 are MNHEY and SVGAGI. The CDR3 runs to 15 residues. The CDR3 spells CASRRTGTGHEKLFF. CDR3 sequence (DNA): TGTGCCAGCAGGCGTACCGGGACAGGACACGAAAAACTGTTTTTT.